This TCR beta chain was captured by sequencing in a study of technical replicates of blood from several donors (dated by TCRdb to the late 2010s). Counted from cysteine to phenylalanine, this CDR3 has 15 amino acids. Just the 45-base CDR3 DNA is kept, in frame starting at base 1. Trimmed from V: 2 bases; trimmed from J: 6 bases; junction bases lacking a gene match: 10. The germline V gene supplies CDR1 SGHTA and CDR2 FQGNSA. Library prep was done by the immunoSEQ multiplex PCR assay. TCRdb provides this immuneACCESS table in a form limited to in-frame rearrangements. Some clones are lacking; in checked studies, under half of them reflect an unresolved V gene, and why the rest are absent is not known. The sample table shows tens of thousands of clones, and 90% to 95% are seen once. The ten largest account for 0.2% to 0.3% of the sample. This clone was detected once. This clone's antigen is unknown. No base qualities exist here, and no much larger clone lies one base off it.

Sequencing used T cells isolated from PBMCs. The sequence is built from TRBV7-2 and TRBJ2-7, and TRBD2 matches 7 of the central bases. The receptor comes from a human donor in good health. CDR3 protein: CASSLYGSGAPEQYF. In nucleotides, the sequence is TGTGCCAGCAGCTTATACGGGAGCGGGGCCCCCGAGCAGTACTTC.